The 23 T cell receptor beta chains given below trace back to one sample, sequenced in a study of technical replicates of blood from a handful of donors. Generated by immunoSEQ multiplex PCR, the TCRdb table keeps only in-frame clones and is missing some. The data contain more than 80,000 clones, 85% to 95% of them singletons. Sequences were obtained from T cells isolated from PBMCs. These receptors were taken from a human donor in good health.

This clone was observed a few times. The genes are TRBV19 and TRBJ1-2, with D tentatively TRBD1 (6 bases). The CDR3 covers 17 residues. Germline V CDR1 and CDR2: LNHDA, SQIVND (reference sequence). Trimming cost V 5 bases and J 2 bases, with 21 bases left between them. CDR3 nucleotides: TGTGCCAGTAGTCCGTACACGGTCGGGCAGGGGAACTATGGCTACACCTTC. Residues: CASSPYTVGQGNYGYTF.

The V gene is TRBV23-1, the J gene TRBJ2-7, with 8 bases matching TRBD2. TRBV23-1 is designated an ORF whose function remains uncertain. V lost 2 bases, J lost 1 base, and 7 bases stayed unmatched. The CDR3 length is 16 residues. The CDR3 bases are TGCGCCAGCAGTCAAACCGGACTAGCCGCATCCTACGAGCAGTACTTC. Its protein product is CASSQTGLAASYEQYF.

The rearrangement links TRBV9 to TRBJ1-2; no firm D call. V lost 0 bases and J 3 bases, leaving 9 bases between the germline ends. CDR3 length: 14 residues. Germline V gene data show CDR1 as SGDLS and CDR2 as YYNGEE. The CDR3, as DNA: TGTGCCAGCAGCGTAGATGAGGTAGACTATGGCTACACCTTC. The encoded protein is CASSVDEVDYGYTF.

The genes are TRBV5-6 and TRBJ2-7; TRBD2 matches 9 bases. Trimming took 6 bases from V and 4 from J; bases not matched to a gene: 8. Germline V lookup: CDR1 SGHDT, CDR2 YYEEEE. This CDR3 contains 14 residues. CDR3 sequence reads: CASNQLAGPYEQYF. CDR3 bases: TGTGCCAGCAACCAGCTAGCGGGGCCGTACGAGCAGTACTTC.

The V call is TRBV6-5, the J call TRBJ2-5, with 9 bases matching TRBD2. CDR1 is MNHEY, CDR2 SVGAGI, per germline. The CDR3 runs to 15 residues. The J segment lost 3 bases and the V segment lost 4 bases, leaving 6 bases of the junction unmatched. The CDR3 loop is CASSLAGAGKETQYF. CDR3 bases: TGTGCCAGCAGTTTAGCGGGAGCGGGTAAAGAGACCCAGTACTTC.

V and J are TRBV30 and TRBJ1-3; perhaps TRBD1 as D (5 bases). The germline V gene has CDR1 GTSNPN and CDR2 SVGIG (reference sequence). The V gene lost 0 bases and the J gene lost 2 bases, with 8 bases spanning the gap. The CDR3 contains 14 residues. CDR3 coding DNA: TGTGCCTGGAGTGTCGGGGGACCTGGAAACACCATATATTTT. Its translation: CAWSVGGPGNTIYF.

This sequence joins TRBV5-8 and TRBJ2-3; possible D gene TRBD1, 5 bases. Germline assignment: CDR1 SGHTS and CDR2 YDEGEE. The CDR3 totals 15 residues. The V end lost 0 bases, the J end lost 5 bases, and 13 bases lay between the germline ends. The CDR3 region is CASSLDGRAGDTQYF. In nucleotides, the CDR3 is TGTGCCAGCAGCTTGGATGGCAGGGCCGGAGATACGCAGTATTTT.

The chain recombines TRBV11-2 with TRBJ1-1; tentative D call: TRBD1 (5 bases). The germline V and J ends were trimmed by 4 bases and 7 bases, with 13 bases remaining between them. There are 13 residues in the CDR3. Germline CDR1 and CDR2: SGHAT and FQNNGV. CDR3 sequence (DNA): TGTGCCAGCAGCTCATTAGGGGTTAGTGAAGCTTTCTTT. It translates to CASSSLGVSEAFF.

In nucleotides, the CDR3 is TGTGCCAGCAGCGTCAACCCGGGACTAGCGGGAGATCGGGAGCTGTTTTTT. Its translation is CASSVNPGLAGDRELFF. The V gene is TRBV9, the J gene TRBJ2-2, with TRBD2 identical over 14 bases. CDR3 length equals 17 residues. Germline CDR1 reads SGDLS; CDR2 reads YYNGEE. V shed 2 bases, J shed 9 bases, and the junction held 9 bases outside the gene matches.

In nucleotides, the CDR3 is TGCGCCAGCAGCCAAGCGCATCCCGGGACAGATAATCAGCCCCAGCATTTT. It encodes CASSQAHPGTDNQPQHF. The chain employs TRBV4-1 and TRBJ1-5, with 7 positions matching TRBD1. J was trimmed by 4 bases and V by 1 base; bases with no gene match: 10. This CDR3 has 17 amino acids. In germline, CDR1 is MGHRA, CDR2 YSYEKL.

This clone was seen just once. The genes are TRBV29-1 and TRBJ2-1; D gene uncertain. There are 13 residues in the CDR3. Germline V gene data show CDR1 as SQVTM and CDR2 as ANQGSEA. Trimming took off 3 bases at V and 4 bases at J, with 10 bases between the two ends. CDR3 sequence: CSVERSRYNEQFF. The CDR3 region has the DNA TGCAGCGTTGAGAGGAGTCGGTACAATGAGCAGTTCTTC.

This clone appeared once. This sequence joins TRBV9 and TRBJ2-1, with a possible D match to TRBD2 (6 bases). CDR1 and CDR2 from the germline V gene are SGDLS and YYNGEE. CDR3 size: 15 residues. Trimming took 4 bases from V and 0 from J, leaving 11 bases between them. The CDR3 protein is CASSSSESSYNEQFF. As DNA, the CDR3 is TGTGCCAGCAGCTCTAGCGAGAGCTCCTACAATGAGCAGTTCTTC.

The rearrangement joins TRBV11-2 to TRBJ2-7, with TRBD1 identical over 7 bases. Germline loops: CDR1 SGHAT, CDR2 FQNNGV. Unmatched junction bases numbered 12, after V lost 0 bases and J lost 7 bases. CDR3 length equals 16 residues. The CDR3 nucleotides read TGTGCCAGCAGCTTAGATCAAGGGACAGCCTCCTTGGAGCAGTACTTC. It translates to CASSLDQGTASLEQYF.

This clone was detected only once. CDR3 sequence: CASSSNHRGGYEQYF. Here the CDR3 DNA reads TGTGCCAGCAGCTCAAACCACAGGGGAGGCTACGAGCAGTACTTC. The chain links TRBV5-8 to TRBJ2-7; perhaps TRBD1 as D (7 bases). Germline V CDR1 and CDR2: SGHTS, YDEGEE. V dropped 3 bases and J dropped 3 bases, with 16 bases sitting between them. The CDR3 loop spans 15 amino acids.

The CDR3 protein is CASSLDRGQETQYF. CDR3 in DNA: TGTGCCAGCAGCTTGGACAGGGGCCAAGAGACCCAGTACTTC. This rearrangement joins TRBV7-2 to TRBJ2-5; 9 bases match TRBD1. V lost 3 bases, J lost 1 base, and 0 bases stayed unmatched. Germline assignment: CDR1 SGHTA and CDR2 FQGNSA. This CDR3 spans 14 amino acids. Full variable domain (missing parts from reference TRBV7-2 and TRBJ2-5): GAGVSQSPSNKVTEKGKDVELRCDPISGHTALYWYRQSLGQGLEFLIYFQGNSAPDKSGLPSDRFSAERTGGSVSTLTIQRTQQEDSAVYLCASSLDRGQETQYFGPGTRLLVL.

This rearrangement joins TRBV28 to TRBJ2-5; the match to TRBD2 covers 8 bases. From germline, CDR1 is MDHEN and CDR2 SYDVKM. The CDR3 spans 15 residues. Trimming removed 3 bases from V and 1 base from J; junction bases left unmatched: 4. The CDR3: CASSFWREAQETQYF. In nucleotides, the CDR3 is TGTGCCAGCAGTTTTTGGCGGGAGGCCCAAGAGACCCAGTACTTC. The full variable domain, with the rest looked up from reference TRBV28 and TRBJ2-5, is DVKVTQSSRYLVKRTGEKVFLECVQDMDHENMFWYRQDPGLGLRLIYFSYDVKMKEKGDIPEGYSVSREKKERFSLILESASTNQTSMYLCASSFWREAQETQYFGPGTRLLVL.

The rearrangement uses TRBV13 and TRBJ2-1, with D perhaps TRBD2 (6 bases). V lost 5 bases and J 4 bases, leaving 9 bases between the germline ends. The CDR3 is made up of 13 amino acids. Germline CDR1 PRHDT, CDR2 FYEKMQ (reference sequence). The CDR3 here is CASSPGTYNEQFF. For the CDR3, the DNA is TGTGCCAGCAGCCCGGGGACTTACAATGAGCAGTTCTTC.

The chain recombines TRBV9 with TRBJ2-1; 13 bases line up with TRBD2. Trimming took 4 bases from V and 5 from J; bases not matched to a gene: 6. Germline V lookup: CDR1 SGDLS, CDR2 YYNGEE. There are 16 residues in the CDR3. Here the CDR3 DNA reads TGTGCCAGCAGCCGAGGGGGGACTAGCGGGAACAATGAGCAGTTCTTC. It yields the protein CASSRGGTSGNNEQFF. Full variable domain (rest looked up from reference TRBV9 and TRBJ2-1): DSGVTQTPKHLITATGQRVTLRCSPRSGDLSVYWYQQSLDQGLQFLIQYYNGEERAKGNILERFSAQQFPDLHSELNLSSLELGDSALYFCASSRGGTSGNNEQFFGPGTRLTVL.

This rearrangement joins TRBV6-5 to TRBJ1-2, with 7 bases fitting TRBD1. This CDR3 is built from 13 residues. V shed 5 bases and J 7 bases; nucleotides not matched to a gene: 7. Germline V lookup: CDR1 MNHEY, CDR2 SVGAGI. The CDR3 DNA is TGTGCCAGCAGTACAGGGGAGGTGGGTGGCTACACCTTC. Amino acid sequence: CASSTGEVGGYTF.

This rearrangement joins TRBV7-3 to TRBJ2-2; 9 positions match TRBD2. V dropped 2 bases and J dropped 6; count of bases not matched to a gene: 4. Germline V gene data show CDR1 as SGHTA and CDR2 as FQGTGA. This CDR3 has 15 residues. The CDR3 reads CASSLGLAGSGELFF. CDR3 coding DNA: TGTGCCAGCAGCTTAGGGCTAGCGGGATCCGGGGAGCTGTTTTTT.

This chain connects TRBV5-6 to TRBJ1-1; D call uncertain. CDR1 SGHDT and CDR2 YYEEEE come from the germline V gene. The CDR3 runs 15 residues. Between the trimmed V and J ends, which lost 4 bases and 0 bases, there was a span of 13 bases. The CDR3 DNA follows: TGTGCCAGCAGCCTCGCGGCCGGTCTGAACACTGAAGCTTTCTTT. This codes for CASSLAAGLNTEAFF.

The chain carries TRBV28 and TRBJ2-2, with a weak D call TRBD2 (6 bases). Germline V gene data show CDR1 as MDHEN and CDR2 as SYDVKM. The CDR3 is made up of 14 amino acids. V was clipped by 7 bases and J by 2 bases, with 11 bases between them. Here the CDR3 reads CASTRLVNTGELFF. CDR3 sequence (DNA): TGTGCCAGCACCCGACTAGTCAACACCGGGGAGCTGTTTTTT. Full variable domain (missing parts from reference TRBV28 and TRBJ2-2): DVKVTQSSRYLVKRTGEKVFLECVQDMDHENMFWYRQDPGLGLRLIYFSYDVKMKEKGDIPEGYSVSREKKERFSLILESASTNQTSMYLCASTRLVNTGELFFGEGSRLTVL.

Here the CDR3 reads CASSDSWGSSYEQYF. CDR3 coding DNA: TGTGCCAGCAGCGACTCTTGGGGCAGCTCCTACGAGCAGTACTTC. V gene TRBV7-2 combines with J gene TRBJ2-7, with D perhaps matching TRBD1 (5 bases). Germline CDR1 and CDR2: SGHTA and FQGNSA. The CDR3 spans 15 residues. The V and J ends lost 5 bases and 0 bases respectively, with 14 bases between them.